Listed below are T cell receptor beta chains from one sample, sequenced in a study of blood T cell repertoires in COVID-19. Libraries were prepared by immunoSEQ multiplex PCR; TCRdb keeps only in-frame clonotypes and omits some of them. Among around 270,000 clones, 88% were seen once, and the ten largest hold over 3%. Material for sequencing was PBMCs or T cells enriched from blood (not recorded which). Source of these receptors: a middle-aged woman who had been exposed to COVID-19. Both conserved end residues are part of each CDR3. Each record gives: CDR3 protein, CDR3 DNA, J gene, clone size, D gene, V gene. A D gene is named only where the DNA matches it firmly. Where a row states a size, it is once, few, many or the class of an expanded clone; other rows omit it.

CDR3 protein: CASSQDLGQAFIGFF
CDR3 DNA: TGCGCCAGCAGCCAAGATTTGGGACAGGCTTTTATCGGGTTCTTC
J gene: TRBJ2-1
clone size: NA
D gene: TRBD1
V gene: TRBV4-3

CDR3 protein: CASSLSGVNEQFF
CDR3 DNA: TGTGCCAGCAGCTTATCAGGGGTCAATGAGCAGTTCTTC
J gene: TRBJ2-1
clone size: NA
D gene: NA
V gene: TRBV7-3

CDR3 protein: CATSRKRRTGSSTDTQYF
CDR3 DNA: TGTGCCACCAGCAGAAAAAGAAGGACAGGTTCTAGCACAGATACGCAGTATTTT
J gene: TRBJ2-3
clone size: NA
D gene: TRBD1
V gene: TRBV15

CDR3 protein: CASSHLGQDSNQPQHF
CDR3 DNA: TGTGCCAGCAGCCACCTAGGACAAGATAGCAATCAGCCCCAGCATTTT
J gene: TRBJ1-5
clone size: NA
D gene: NA
V gene: TRBV4-2

CDR3 protein: CATRPGTSGLGETQYF
CDR3 DNA: TGTGCCACCAGACCCGGGACTAGCGGACTCGGGGAGACCCAGTACTTC
J gene: TRBJ2-5
clone size: NA
D gene: TRBD2
V gene: TRBV15

CDR3 protein: CASSLLAGGYNEQFF
CDR3 DNA: TGTGCCAGCAGTTTGCTAGCGGGAGGGTACAATGAGCAGTTCTTC
J gene: TRBJ2-1
clone size: NA
D gene: TRBD2
V gene: TRBV27

CDR3 protein: CASSQARGHEKLFF
CDR3 DNA: TGTGCCAGCAGCCAAGCCAGGGGGCATGAAAAACTGTTTTTT
J gene: TRBJ1-4
clone size: NA
D gene: TRBD1
V gene: TRBV11-2

CDR3 protein: CAISAGSGALSYEQYF
CDR3 DNA: TGTGCCATCAGTGCTGGTAGCGGGGCCCTCTCCTACGAGCAGTACTTC
J gene: TRBJ2-7
clone size: NA
D gene: TRBD2
V gene: TRBV10-3

CDR3 protein: CASSPGDRVKDTQYF
CDR3 DNA: TGTGCCAGCAGCCCGGGGGACAGGGTTAAGGATACGCAGTATTTT
J gene: TRBJ2-3
clone size: NA
D gene: TRBD1
V gene: TRBV6-5

CDR3 protein: CASRLPGGGTGEAFF
CDR3 DNA: TGTGCCAGCCGCCTTCCTGGAGGGGGGACAGGGGAGGCTTTCTTT
J gene: TRBJ1-1
clone size: NA
D gene: TRBD1
V gene: TRBV28

CDR3 protein: CASSFFQETQYF
CDR3 DNA: TGTGCCAGCAGTTTCTTTCAAGAGACCCAGTACTTC
J gene: TRBJ2-5
clone size: NA
D gene: NA
V gene: TRBV6-5

CDR3 protein: CASSRIGGWKDTQYF
CDR3 DNA: TGTGCCAGCAGCCGAATCGGGGGGTGGAAAGATACGCAGTATTTT
J gene: TRBJ2-3
clone size: NA
D gene: TRBD2
V gene: TRBV14

CDR3 protein: CASSAGTGDGNTIYF
CDR3 DNA: TGTGCCAGCAGCGCCGGGACAGGGGATGGAAACACCATATATTTT
J gene: TRBJ1-3
clone size: NA
D gene: TRBD1
V gene: TRBV7-3

CDR3 protein: CASSFGGTSRWETQYF
CDR3 DNA: TGTGCCAGCAGTTTTGGTGGGACTAGCCGGTGGGAGACCCAGTACTTC
J gene: TRBJ2-5
clone size: NA
D gene: TRBD2
V gene: TRBV5-4

CDR3 protein: CASSVNPTRETQYF
CDR3 DNA: TGTGCCAGCAGCGTGAATCCTACCAGGGAGACCCAGTACTTC
J gene: TRBJ2-5
clone size: NA
D gene: NA
V gene: TRBV9

CDR3 protein: CASSYSGRTLNYGYTF
CDR3 DNA: TGTGCCAGCAGTTACTCGGGGCGGACACTAAACTATGGCTACACCTTC
J gene: TRBJ1-2
clone size: NA
D gene: NA
V gene: TRBV6-2/TRBV6-3

CDR3 protein: CASSPRQGWSYEQYF
CDR3 DNA: TGTGCCAGCAGCCCCCGACAGGGTTGGTCCTACGAGCAGTACTTC
J gene: TRBJ2-7
clone size: NA
D gene: TRBD1
V gene: TRBV7-8

CDR3 protein: CASSVETRGDTQYF
CDR3 DNA: TGTGCCAGCAGTGTAGAAACCCGAGGAGATACGCAGTATTTT
J gene: TRBJ2-3
clone size: NA
D gene: NA
V gene: TRBV2

CDR3 protein: CASSDPLAGVDNEQFF
CDR3 DNA: TGTGCCAGCAGTGATCCCCTAGCGGGAGTGGACAATGAGCAGTTCTTC
J gene: TRBJ2-1
clone size: NA
D gene: TRBD2
V gene: TRBV2

CDR3 protein: CASSFAGLPNYGYTF
CDR3 DNA: TGTGCCAGCAGCTTTGCAGGGCTCCCCAACTATGGCTACACCTTC
J gene: TRBJ1-2
clone size: NA
D gene: NA
V gene: TRBV5-1

CDR3 protein: CASSLSGRPLNTEAFF
CDR3 DNA: TGTGCCAGCAGCTTGTCGGGGAGGCCCTTGAACACTGAAGCTTTCTTT
J gene: TRBJ1-1
clone size: NA
D gene: NA
V gene: TRBV5-5

CDR3 protein: CASSQDRGTSGSKDTQYF
CDR3 DNA: TGCGCCAGCAGCCAAGATCGGGGGACTAGCGGGAGTAAAGATACGCAGTATTTT
J gene: TRBJ2-3
clone size: once
D gene: TRBD2
V gene: TRBV4-1

CDR3 protein: CASSLLAGGGGNEQFF
CDR3 DNA: TGTGCCAGCAGCTTACTAGCGGGAGGAGGGGGCAATGAGCAGTTCTTC
J gene: TRBJ2-1
clone size: NA
D gene: TRBD2
V gene: TRBV7-6

CDR3 protein: CASSQEAVAGANNEQFF
CDR3 DNA: TGTGCCAGCAGCCAAGAGGCGGTGGCGGGGGCCAACAATGAGCAGTTCTTC
J gene: TRBJ2-1
clone size: NA
D gene: NA
V gene: TRBV4-2